A single sample is the source of the 9 T cell receptor beta chains below, sequenced in a study of T cell responses to AZD1222 COVID-19 vaccine. The method was immunoSEQ multiplex PCR; TCRdb's version includes in-frame clones alone and lacks a portion of them. The sample has about 170,000 clones, around 88% seen once. The sample was peripheral blood, taken 28 days after the second AZD1222 dose. Receptors originate from an adult who received the AZD1222 COVID-19 vaccine.

The chain links TRBV11-2 to TRBJ1-1; 7 bases line up with TRBD1. Trimming took 8 bases from V and 3 from J; bases not matched to a gene: 3. The CDR3 length is 12 residues. In germline, CDR1 is SGHAT, CDR2 FQNNGV. As DNA, the CDR3 is TGTGCCAGCGGGAGGGGGCACACTGAAGCTTTCTTT. Amino acid sequence: CASGRGHTEAFF.

The gene calls are TRBV4-3 and TRBJ1-5; weak D call: TRBD1 (5 bases). V was trimmed by 0 bases and J by 2 bases, leaving 8 bases between them. The CDR3 has 15 amino acids. The germline V gene encodes CDR1 LGHNA and CDR2 YSLEER. DNA for the CDR3: TGCGCCAGCAGCCAAGACGGGGGTGGCAATCAGCCCCAGCATTTT. It codes for CASSQDGGGNQPQHF.

This chain links TRBV19 with TRBJ2-7, with 9 positions matching TRBD1. The J segment lost 6 bases and the V segment lost 6 bases, leaving 6 bases of the junction unmatched. This CDR3 is 13 amino acids long. CDR1 and CDR2 from the germline V gene are LNHDA and SQIVND (reference sequence). The CDR3 region is CASSRTGVGEQYF. DNA of the CDR3: TGTGCCAGTAGCCGGACAGGGGTCGGCGAGCAGTACTTC.

The J gene is TRBJ1-1, the V gene TRBV5-1; D is uncertain. Germline V gives CDR1 SGHRS, CDR2 YFSETQ. The CDR3 consists of 14 residues. Trimming took off 4 bases at V and 1 base at J, with 11 bases between the two ends. CDR3 DNA: TGCGCCAGCAGCCTAGGGCCTGGGAACACTGAAGCTTTCTTT. Amino acids: CASSLGPGNTEAFF. Variable domain in full (rest from reference TRBV5-1 and TRBJ1-1): KAGVTQTPRYLIKTRGQQVTLSCSPISGHRSVSWYQQTPGQGLQFLFEYFSETQRNKGNFPGRFSGRQFSNSRSEMNVSTLELGDSALYLCASSLGPGNTEAFFGQGTRLTVV.

J is TRBJ1-2 and V is TRBV6-5, with 7 bases fitting TRBD1. The CDR3 contains 13 residues. Trimming removed 5 bases from V and 4 bases from J; junction bases left unmatched: 4. Germline V gene data show CDR1 as MNHEY and CDR2 as SVGAGI. The CDR3 loop reads CASSQTGTYGYTF. CDR3 DNA sequence: TGTGCCAGCAGTCAGACAGGGACCTATGGCTACACCTTC.

This clone occurred a few times. The chain employs TRBV15 and TRBJ1-4, with 11 bases matching TRBD1. Germline CDR1 and CDR2: LNHNV and YYDKDF (reference sequence). J lost 6 bases, V lost 0 bases, and 6 bases had no gene match. The CDR3 length is 17 residues. The CDR3 DNA follows: TGTGCCACCAGCAGAGACGCCCGGACAGGGGGCGATGAAAAACTGTTTTTT. Translated, it gives CATSRDARTGGDEKLFF.

This chain links TRBV20-1 with TRBJ2-7; D is perhaps TRBD2 (5 bases). The V gene's germline CDR1 is DFQATT and CDR2 SNEGSKA (reference sequence). The V gene lost 7 bases and the J gene lost 3 bases, with 10 bases spanning the gap. The CDR3 loop spans 11 amino acids. The CDR3 bases are TGCAGTGGCATGGCGGGCTACGAGCAGTACTTC. Its translation: CSGMAGYEQYF.

CDR3 nucleotide sequence: TGTGCCAGCAGCCCCACAGGGCCCAACACCGGGGAGCTGTTTTTT. Amino acids: CASSPTGPNTGELFF. The gene calls are TRBV7-7 and TRBJ2-2; D may be TRBD1 (6 bases). CDR1 and CDR2 (germline): SSHAT, FNYEAQ (reference sequence). The V end lost 5 bases, the J end lost 2 bases, and 12 bases lay between the germline ends. The CDR3 totals 15 residues.

J is TRBJ2-7 and V is TRBV4-1, with D possibly matching TRBD2 (5 bases). CDR3 size: 18 residues. Trimming pared 1 base from V and 6 bases from J, leaving 25 bases between. Germline V gives CDR1 MGHRA, CDR2 YSYEKL. The CDR3 nucleotides are TGCGCCAGCAGCCAAGTTAGGAGTCTAGCCGGAATGAGTTCCGAGCAGTACTTC. Translating gives CASSQVRSLAGMSSEQYF.